These 2 T cell receptor beta chains originate from one sample sequenced in a study of T cell repertoires in cytomegalovirus infection. These receptors have no identified antigens. TCRdb re-called the reads through MiXCR, storing one row per CDR3 protein. The sample carries about half a million distinct CDR3 sequences, roughly 34% recorded once. The sequencing used cultured PBMCs, collected from culture after CMV antigen stimulation. The receptors shown here come from a human donor in good health (CMV status not recorded). Some clones in this sample may be carry-over from other donors' samples.

This clonotype was found a few times. The V gene is TRBV5-1, the J gene TRBJ2-1; D uncertain. V gave up 3 bases and J gave up 9 bases, with 19 bases separating them. The CDR3 contains 15 residues. Germline lookup yields CDR1 SGHRS and CDR2 YFSETQ. CDR3 residues: CASSSTAAGKGEQFF. The DNA of the CDR3 is TGCGCCAGCAGCTCGACCGCAGCTGGGAAAGGTGAGCAGTTCTTC.

The rearrangement joins TRBV20-1 to TRBJ1-1, with 10 positions matching TRBD1. The CDR3 is made up of 14 amino acids. The junction had 6 bases not matched to a gene; V was cut back by 4 bases and J by 4 bases. From germline, CDR1 is DFQATT and CDR2 SNEGSKA (reference sequence). This chain's CDR3 is CSATGQGRGTEAFF. In DNA form, the CDR3 reads TGCAGTGCTACGGGACAGGGGAGGGGCACTGAAGCTTTCTTT.